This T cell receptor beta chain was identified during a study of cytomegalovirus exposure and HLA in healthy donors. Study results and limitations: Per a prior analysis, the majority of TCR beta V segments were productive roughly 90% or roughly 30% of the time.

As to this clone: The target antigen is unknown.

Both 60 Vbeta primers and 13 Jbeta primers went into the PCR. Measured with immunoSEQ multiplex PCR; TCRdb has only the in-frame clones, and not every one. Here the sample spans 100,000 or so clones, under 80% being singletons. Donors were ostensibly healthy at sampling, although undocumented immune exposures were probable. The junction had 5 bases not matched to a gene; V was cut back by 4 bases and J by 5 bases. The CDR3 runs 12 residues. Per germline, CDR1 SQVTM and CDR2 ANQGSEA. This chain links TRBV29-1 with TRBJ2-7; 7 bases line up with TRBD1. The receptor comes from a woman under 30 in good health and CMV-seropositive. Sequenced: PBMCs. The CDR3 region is CSVVQGGNEQYF. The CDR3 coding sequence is TGCAGCGTTGTTCAAGGGGGCAACGAGCAGTACTTC.